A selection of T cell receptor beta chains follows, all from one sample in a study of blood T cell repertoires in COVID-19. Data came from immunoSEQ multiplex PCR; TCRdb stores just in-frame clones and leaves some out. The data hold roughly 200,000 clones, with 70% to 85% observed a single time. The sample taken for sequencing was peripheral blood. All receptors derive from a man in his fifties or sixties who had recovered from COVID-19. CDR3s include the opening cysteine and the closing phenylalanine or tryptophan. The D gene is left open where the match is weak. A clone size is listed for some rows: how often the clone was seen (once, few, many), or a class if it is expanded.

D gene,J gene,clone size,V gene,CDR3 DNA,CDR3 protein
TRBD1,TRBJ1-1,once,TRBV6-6,TGTGCCAGCGGGGGACAGGGGGCAGAGACTGAAGCTTTCTTT,CASGGQGAETEAFF
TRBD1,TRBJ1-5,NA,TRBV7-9,TGTGCCAGCAGCTTAGACAGGGGCCTGTACCCCCAGCATTTT,CASSLDRGLYPQHF
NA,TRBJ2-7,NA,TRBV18,TGTGCCAGCTCACCTGCGATCCAGGGCGAGCAGTACTTC,CASSPAIQGEQYF
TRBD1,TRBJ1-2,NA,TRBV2,TGTGCCAGCAGTGCGGACAGGGGATATGGCTACACCTTC,CASSADRGYGYTF
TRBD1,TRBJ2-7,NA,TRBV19,TGTGCCAGCGGACAGGGGGCCTACGAGCAGTACTTC,CASGQGAYEQYF
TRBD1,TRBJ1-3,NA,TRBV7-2,TGTGCCAGCAGTAGACAGGGGTTCGGTGGAAACACCATATATTTT,CASSRQGFGGNTIYF
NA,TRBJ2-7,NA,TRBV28,TGTGCCAGCAGAAAGCCCCCCGCAGAGCAGTACTTC,CASRKPPAEQYF
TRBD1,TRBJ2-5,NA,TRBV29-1,TGCAGCGTTCGCCCCCAGGGGGCTGTGGAGACCCAGTACTTC,CSVRPQGAVETQYF
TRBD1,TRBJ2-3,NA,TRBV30,TGTGCCTGGAGTGAGGGGACAGGGGGCCCAGATACGCAGTATTTT,CAWSEGTGGPDTQYF
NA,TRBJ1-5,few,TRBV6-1,TGTGCCAGCAGTGACCAGGGGAGTCAGCCCCAGCATTTT,CASSDQGSQPQHF
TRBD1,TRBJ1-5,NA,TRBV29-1,TGCAGCGTTGAAGACCCAGGGGGAAGCAATCAGCCCCAGCATTTT,CSVEDPGGSNQPQHF
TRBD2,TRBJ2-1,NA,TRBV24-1,TGTGCCACCGCCGTGGCTAGCGGGAGGAGTGGCAATGAGCAGTTCTTC,CATAVASGRSGNEQFF
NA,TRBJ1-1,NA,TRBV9,TGTGCCAGCAGCGCCGCAGGGGTGAACACTGAAGCTTTCTTT,CASSAAGVNTEAFF
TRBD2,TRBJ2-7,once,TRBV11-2,TGTGCCAGCAGCTCGTCCCCTAGCGGGAGGTACGAGCAGTACTTC,CASSSSPSGRYEQYF
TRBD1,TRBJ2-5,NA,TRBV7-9,TGTGCCAGCAGCTACCCCGGACAGGGTGGAGTAGAGACCCAGTACTTC,CASSYPGQGGVETQYF
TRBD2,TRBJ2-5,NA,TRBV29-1,TGCAGCGTTGGAACGGGGGGAGAGACCCAGTACTTC,CSVGTGGETQYF